This T cell receptor beta chain comes out of a study of a mutant IDH1 vaccine in newly diagnosed glioma. Study in general: Initiation of the vaccine course occurred 4-6 weeks after radiotherapy alone, or alongside temozolomide cycles.

A remark on this clone: Its antigen is undetermined.

Libraries were prepared by immunoSEQ multiplex PCR; TCRdb keeps only in-frame clonotypes and omits some of them. Of over 75,000 clones in the sample, 80% to 90% are singletons; the top ten hold approximately 5.6%. Time point of the sample: week 47, end of study. A single vaccine dose contained 300 ug of mutant IDH1 20-mer peptide, and topical imiquimod was used with it. Across weeks 1, 3, 5, 7, 11, 15, 19 and 23, patients received a vaccination each time, eight in all. With V trimmed by 0 bases and J by 4 bases, 10 bases remained unmatched. This CDR3 has 18 amino acids. Germline V gene lookup returns CDR1 SGHRS and CDR2 YFSETQ.

The sample in question was PBMCs, obtained from a glioma patient whose treatment included an IDH1 peptide vaccine. This TCR derives from a man in his forties with glioma. The chain uses TRBV5-1 and TRBJ2-1; 10 bases are a match to TRBD1. The CDR3 DNA reads as TGCGCCAGCAGCTTGGTGAAATCCGGGACAGGGGCGTACAATGAGCAGTTCTTC. Translating gives CASSLVKSGTGAYNEQFF.